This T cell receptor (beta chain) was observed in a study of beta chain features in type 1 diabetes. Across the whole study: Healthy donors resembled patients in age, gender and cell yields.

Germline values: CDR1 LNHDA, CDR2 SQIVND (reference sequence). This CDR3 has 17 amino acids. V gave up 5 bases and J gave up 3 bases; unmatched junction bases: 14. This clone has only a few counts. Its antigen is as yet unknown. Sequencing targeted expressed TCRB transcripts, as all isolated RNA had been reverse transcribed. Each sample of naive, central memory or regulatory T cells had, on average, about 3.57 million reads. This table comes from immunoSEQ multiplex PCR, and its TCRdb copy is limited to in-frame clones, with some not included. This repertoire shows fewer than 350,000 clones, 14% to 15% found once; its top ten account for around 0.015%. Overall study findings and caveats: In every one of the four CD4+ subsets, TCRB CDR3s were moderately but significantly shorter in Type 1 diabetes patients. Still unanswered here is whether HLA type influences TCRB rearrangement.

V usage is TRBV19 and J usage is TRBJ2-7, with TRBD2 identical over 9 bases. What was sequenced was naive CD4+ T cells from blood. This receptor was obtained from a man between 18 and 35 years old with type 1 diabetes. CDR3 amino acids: CASSAELASGDVYEQYF. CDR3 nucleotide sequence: TGTGCCAGTAGTGCCGAGTTGGCTAGCGGGGACGTCTACGAGCAGTACTTC.